These 23 T cell receptor beta chains share one sample of origin, sequenced in a study of T-cell reconstitution after alpha-beta-depleted transplantation in children. As it was prepared, the TCRbeta library received unique molecular identifiers. TCRdb reanalysed the PCR reads using MiXCR and keeps one entry per CDR3 protein. The sample consists of about 490,000 distinct CDR3 sequences, over 9.5% of them appearing once. The sequencing here drew on PBMCs, taken before TCRalphabeta/CD19-depleted stem cell transplant. These TCRs come from a child aged 2 to 10 with inherited bone marrow failure, due to receive a stem cell transplant.

This clonotype was detected many times. The genes are TRBV29-1 and TRBJ2-3; the D gene is possibly TRBD1 (6 bases). This CDR3 is 13 amino acids long. CDR1 SQVTM and CDR2 ANQGSEA come from the germline V gene. Trimming took 5 bases from V and 0 from J, leaving 9 bases between them. Here the CDR3 DNA reads TGCAGCGTTTGGACAGACAGCACAGATACGCAGTATTTT. This sequence encodes CSVWTDSTDTQYF.

This clonotype has a count of ten or more. The gene calls are TRBV7-6 and TRBJ1-4; D is unclear. Germline assignment: CDR1 SGHVS and CDR2 FNYEAQ. The CDR3 has 13 amino acids. V was clipped by 0 bases and J by 1 base, with 0 bases between them. Here the CDR3 reads CASSLATNEKLFF. For the CDR3, the DNA is TGTGCCAGCAGCTTAGCAACTAATGAAAAACTGTTTTTT. Full variable domain (outside the CDR3, taken from reference TRBV7-6 and TRBJ1-4): GAGVSQSPRYKVTKRGQDVALRCDPISGHVSLYWYRQALGQGPEFLTYFNYEAQQDKSGLPNDRFSAERPEGSISTLTIQRTEQRDSAMYRCASSLATNEKLFFGSGTQLSVL.

The chain combines TRBV7-9 with TRBJ2-7; 12 bases are shared with TRBD2. The length of the CDR3 is 15 residues. CDR1 and CDR2 from the germline V gene are SEHNR and FQNEAQ (reference sequence). The junction had 5 bases not matched to a gene; V was cut back by 5 bases and J by 3 bases. This chain's CDR3 is CASSRTSGIIYEQYF. CDR3 nucleotide sequence: TGTGCCAGCAGCCGGACTAGCGGGATAATCTACGAGCAGTACTTC.

This clonotype was seen many times. This rearrangement joins TRBV27 to TRBJ2-7; TRBD2 agrees at 10 bases. Germline values: CDR1 MNHEY, CDR2 SMNVEV (reference sequence). The CDR3 totals 14 residues. The J segment lost 2 bases and the V segment lost 6 bases, leaving 4 bases of the junction unmatched. CDR3 sequence reads: CASSPSGGTYEQYF. The CDR3 region has the DNA TGTGCCAGCAGCCCTAGCGGGGGTACCTACGAGCAGTACTTC.

This clonotype was seen at least ten times. The chain employs TRBV12-3 or TRBV12-4 and TRBJ1-2, with a tentative D call TRBD1 (5 bases). The CDR3 covers 13 residues. With 3 bases removed from V and 8 bases from J, the gap between germline ends came to 13 bases. The CDR3: CASSFGGAGGYTF. The CDR3, as DNA: TGTGCCAGCAGTTTTGGAGGGGCTGGGGGCTACACCTTC.

This clonotype was seen at least ten times. The chain links TRBV4-3 to TRBJ2-5, with TRBD2 as a possible D gene (6 bases). Germline V CDR1 and CDR2: LGHNA, YSLEER. The CDR3 extends over 17 amino acids. V lost 0 bases to trimming and J lost 6 bases, with 20 bases between them. CDR3 DNA: TGCGCCAGCAGCCAAGATAAGCGGGCTAGGGGAGTCAAGACCCAGTACTTC. Translated, it gives CASSQDKRARGVKTQYF.

This clonotype was observed many times. The chain recombines TRBV6-2 or TRBV6-3 with TRBJ2-1, with TRBD2 identical over 7 bases. Germline CDR1 is MNHEY and CDR2 is SVGEGT. This CDR3 comprises 16 residues. Trimming took 4 bases from V and 3 from J; bases not matched to a gene: 9. The CDR3 spells CASSLLAGPGYNEQFF. As DNA, the CDR3 is TGTGCCAGCAGTTTATTAGCGGGTCCCGGCTACAATGAGCAGTTCTTC.

Many counts were recorded for this clonotype. The chain uses TRBV20-1 and TRBJ1-3, with 7 bases aligning to TRBD1. This CDR3 spans 13 amino acids. Germline V gives CDR1 DFQATT, CDR2 SNEGSKA (reference sequence). V lost 5 bases, J lost 4 bases, and 5 bases stayed unmatched. Here the CDR3 DNA reads TGCAGTGCTGCCCGGGACAGAGGAAACACCATATATTTT. It specifies CSAARDRGNTIYF.

This clonotype was observed many times. V is TRBV11-2 and J is TRBJ2-4, with 7 bases matching TRBD1. Germline lookup yields CDR1 SGHAT and CDR2 FQNNGV. The CDR3 extends over 16 amino acids. Unmatched junction bases numbered 8, after V lost 1 base and J lost 5 bases. CDR3 nucleotide sequence: TGTGCCAGCAGCTTAGCCCTACAGGGGTTCCAAAACATTCAGTACTTC. Encoded protein: CASSLALQGFQNIQYF.

This clonotype appeared many times. The junction does not match germline at one end; this may be a read error. The chain couples TRBV9 to TRBJ2-1, with unresolved D. The CDR3 is made up of 12 amino acids. Germline CDR1 SGDLS, CDR2 YYNGEE. The CDR3 DNA sequence: TGTGCCAGCAGTGTAGAGTTCAATGAGCAGTTCTTC. Protein sequence: CASSVEFNEQFF.

This clonotype was found many times. This chain uses TRBV13 with TRBJ2-1, with 9 positions matching TRBD2. Germline V lookup: CDR1 PRHDT, CDR2 FYEKMQ (reference sequence). The CDR3 extends over 16 amino acids. Unmatched junction bases numbered 15, after V lost 5 bases and J lost 10 bases. This chain's CDR3 is CASSPPWVAGVGEQFF. DNA of the CDR3: TGTGCCAGCAGCCCGCCGTGGGTAGCGGGAGTCGGGGAGCAGTTCTTC.

In this sample, this clonotype turned up many times. This chain connects TRBV19 to TRBJ2-1, with 10 positions matching TRBD2. Germline V gene lookup returns CDR1 LNHDA and CDR2 SQIVND (reference sequence). The CDR3 contains 16 residues. V lost 8 bases, J lost 6 bases, and 13 bases stayed unmatched. CDR3 region: CASRDVAGGLVNEQFF. The CDR3 DNA reads as TGTGCCAGTCGCGATGTAGCGGGAGGACTAGTCAATGAGCAGTTCTTC. The complete variable domain, with remaining parts taken from reference TRBV19 and TRBJ2-1, reads DGGITQSPKYLFRKEGQNVTLSCEQNLNHDAMYWYRQDPGQGLRLIYYSQIVNDFQKGDIAEGYSVSREKKESFPLTVTSAQKNPTAFYLCASRDVAGGLVNEQFFGPGTRLTVL.

This clonotype was seen repeatedly, ten times or more. The chain joins TRBV28 to TRBJ2-1; 12 bases map to TRBD1. Germline CDR1 reads MDHEN; CDR2 reads SYDVKM. This CDR3 is 16 amino acids long. CDR3 region: CAGQGAQAGGYNEQFF. CDR3 DNA: TGTGCGGGACAGGGGGCTCAAGCGGGAGGCTACAATGAGCAGTTCTTC.

This clonotype has at least ten counts. The rearrangement joins TRBV10-3 to TRBJ2-3; 11 nucleotides align to TRBD2. CDR3 length equals 19 residues. Germline V gene data show CDR1 as ENHRY and CDR2 as SYGVKD. CDR3 bases: TGTGCGACAAGGCAGGCTAGCGGGAGGTGGGGTTCGGGCACAGATACGCAGTATTTT. Translation: CATRQASGRWGSGTDTQYF.

The V call is TRBV5-1, the J call TRBJ2-1; D is possibly TRBD1 (5 bases). Germline V gene lookup returns CDR1 SGHRS and CDR2 YFSETQ. The CDR3 is made up of 16 amino acids. The V end lost 5 bases, the J end lost 4 bases, and 19 bases lay between the germline ends. CDR3 sequence: CASSRRDTQGYNEQFF. CDR3 in DNA: TGCGCCAGCAGTCGTCGAGACACCCAGGGATACAATGAGCAGTTCTTC.

This clonotype showed up just a few times. This chain links TRBV20-1 with TRBJ2-1; unclear D gene. This CDR3 is 16 amino acids long. V was pared by 3 bases and J by 0 bases, with 15 bases between. Germline assignment: CDR1 DFQATT and CDR2 SNEGSKA (reference sequence). The CDR3 loop is CSARHRAYSSYNEQFF. CDR3 DNA: TGCAGTGCTAGGCATCGGGCGTACTCCTCCTACAATGAGCAGTTCTTC.

This clonotype was counted ten times or more. The chain employs TRBV3-1 and TRBJ1-2; D is perhaps TRBD1 (5 bases). CDR1 is LGHDT, CDR2 YNNKEL, per germline (reference sequence). This CDR3 has 12 amino acids. Trimming removed 3 bases from V and 8 bases from J, with 10 bases in between. Written as DNA, the CDR3 is TGTGCCAGCAGCCAGGGGACCACGGGCTACACCTTC. Translated: CASSQGTTGYTF.

This clonotype has ten or more counts. The V gene is TRBV5-1, the J gene TRBJ2-2; no firm D call. Trimming left V 7 bases short and J 6 bases short, with 7 bases between. Germline lookup yields CDR1 SGHRS and CDR2 YFSETQ. This CDR3 region has 11 residues. CDR3 sequence reads: CASLKAGELFF. The CDR3 DNA reads as TGCGCCAGCCTAAAAGCCGGGGAGCTGTTTTTT.

Only a few counts were recorded for this clonotype. CDR3 amino acids: CASKTGISGAFF. For the CDR3, the DNA is TGTGCCAGTAAGACAGGGATTAGTGGTGCTTTCTTT. This chain links TRBV6-5 with TRBJ1-1; TRBD1 aligns across 7 bases. The CDR3 extends over 12 amino acids. V shed 9 bases and J 11 bases; nucleotides not matched to a gene: 12. The germline gives CDR1 MNHEY, CDR2 SVGAGI.

This chain connects TRBV19 to TRBJ2-3; D is unclear. CDR1 and CDR2 (germline): LNHDA, SQIVND (reference sequence). Between the trimmed V and J ends, which lost 4 bases and 2 bases, there was a span of 13 bases. The length of the CDR3 is 15 residues. In DNA, the CDR3 is TGTGCCAGTAGTACCGGACCGAAACTCACAGATACGCAGTATTTT. Its translation: CASSTGPKLTDTQYF.

There are many counts of this clonotype. This chain uses TRBV12-3 or TRBV12-4 with TRBJ2-1; perhaps TRBD1 as D (6 bases). The ends were cut back, 2 bases at V and 4 bases at J, with 12 bases in the middle. CDR3 length: 15 amino acids. The CDR3 DNA reads as TGTGCCAGCAGTTTACAGGGGCCCAGTTACAATGAGCAGTTCTTC. Protein sequence: CASSLQGPSYNEQFF.

Many counts were recorded for this clonotype. The V gene is TRBV29-1, the J gene TRBJ2-7; possibly TRBD2 for D (6 bases). The V and J ends lost 4 bases and 3 bases respectively, with 13 bases between them. From germline, CDR1 is SQVTM and CDR2 ANQGSEA. There are 13 residues in the CDR3. CDR3 region: CSVVGGSDYEQYF. Written as DNA, the CDR3 is TGCAGCGTTGTCGGAGGGTCCGACTACGAGCAGTACTTC.

This clonotype was detected ten times or more. The gene calls are TRBV12-3 or TRBV12-4 and TRBJ2-7; 7 bases match TRBD2. This CDR3 has 15 residues. V shed 6 bases, J shed 1 base, and the junction held 9 bases outside the gene matches. Written as DNA, the CDR3 is TGTGCCAGCAGCCCAAGAGCGGGGTCTTCCTACGAGCAGTACTTC. It codes for CASSPRAGSSYEQYF.